The rows below give T cell receptor beta chains drawn from one sample of a study of cytomegalovirus exposure and HLA in healthy donors. Here immunoSEQ multiplex PCR was the method, and the copy in TCRdb shows in-frame clones only, minus some. The sample shows about 130,000 clones, around 70% of them seen only once. Sequenced: PBMCs. The receptors were sampled from a middle-aged man in good health and CMV-seropositive. CDR3s include the opening cysteine and the closing phenylalanine or tryptophan. Each record gives: J gene, V gene, D gene, CDR3 length, CDR3 protein, CDR3 DNA. A D gene is named only where the DNA matches it firmly.

TRBJ2-3 TRBV6-1 TRBD1 14 CASTRTGWTDTQYF TGTGCCAGCACACGGACAGGGTGGACAGATACGCAGTATTTT
TRBJ2-1 TRBV27 TRBD1 17 CASSSDRVRASYNEQFF TGTGCCAGCAGTTCAGACAGGGTCCGAGCCTCCTACAATGAGCAGTTCTTC
TRBJ1-6 TRBV6-5 TRBD1 15 CASSYSGTANSPLHF TGTGCCAGCAGTTACTCGGGGACAGCAAATTCACCCCTCCACTTT
TRBJ1-1 TRBV11-2 - 17 CASSTRAIPSLNTEAFF TGTGCCAGCAGTACCCGAGCGATCCCGAGCCTGAACACTGAAGCTTTCTTT
TRBJ1-2 TRBV5-4 - 15 CASSNSGGLGYGYTF TGTGCCAGCAGCAATTCCGGAGGTCTCGGCTATGGCTACACCTTC
TRBJ2-2 TRBV9 - 14 CASSVAIGTGELFF TGTGCCAGCAGCGTAGCGATCGGCACCGGGGAGCTGTTTTTT
TRBJ1-2 TRBV6-1 - 12 CASNEVGGGYTF TGTGCCAGCAATGAGGTGGGAGGGGGCTACACCTTC
TRBJ2-3 TRBV7-6 TRBD2 16 CASSLGLAGGPHTQYF TGTGCCAGCAGCTTAGGGCTAGCGGGAGGGCCTCATACGCAGTATTTT
TRBJ1-1 TRBV7-6 - 13 CASSLTDRTEAFF TGTGCCAGCAGCTTAACAGACCGAACTGAAGCTTTCTTT
TRBJ2-7 TRBV2 - 14 CASKMDSGSYEQYF TGTGCCAGCAAGATGGATAGCGGCTCCTACGAGCAGTACTTC
TRBJ2-3 TRBV21-1 - 17 CASSTSLRDKSTDTQYF TGTGCCAGCAGCACGTCCCTCCGGGACAAGAGCACAGATACGCAGTATTTT
TRBJ2-2 TRBV11-3 - 16 CASSLAGGPGTGELFF TGTGCCAGCAGCTTAGCGGGGGGCCCGGGCACCGGGGAGCTGTTTTTT
TRBJ2-1 TRBV28 TRBD1 16 CASSLSGQGKHNEQFF TGTGCCAGCAGTTTATCGGGACAGGGAAAACACAATGAGCAGTTCTTC
TRBJ1-2 TRBV28 - 14 CASSLQYRAYGYTF TGTGCCAGCAGTTTACAGTACAGGGCCTATGGCTACACCTTC
TRBJ2-7 TRBV11-2 TRBD1 15 CASSPGDRGNDEQYF TGTGCCAGCAGCCCCGGGGACAGGGGAAACGACGAGCAGTACTTC
TRBJ1-4 TRBV19 - 17 CASSIALPGAPNEKLFF TGTGCCAGTAGTATCGCCCTCCCAGGGGCCCCGAATGAAAAACTGTTTTTT